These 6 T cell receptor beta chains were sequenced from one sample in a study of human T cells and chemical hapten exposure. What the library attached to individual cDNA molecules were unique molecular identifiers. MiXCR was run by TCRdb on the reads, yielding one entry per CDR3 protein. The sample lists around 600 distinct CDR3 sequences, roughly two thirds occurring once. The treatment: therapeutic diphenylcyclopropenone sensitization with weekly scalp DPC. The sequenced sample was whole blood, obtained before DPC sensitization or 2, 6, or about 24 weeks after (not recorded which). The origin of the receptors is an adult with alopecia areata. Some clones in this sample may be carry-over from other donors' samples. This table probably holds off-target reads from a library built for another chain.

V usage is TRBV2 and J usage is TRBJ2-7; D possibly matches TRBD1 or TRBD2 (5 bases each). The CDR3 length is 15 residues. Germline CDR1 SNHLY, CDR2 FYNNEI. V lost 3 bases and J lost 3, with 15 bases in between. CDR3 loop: CASSEGRAVYYEQYF. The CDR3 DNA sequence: TGTGCCAGCAGTGAGGGACGGGCCGTATACTACGAGCAGTACTTC.

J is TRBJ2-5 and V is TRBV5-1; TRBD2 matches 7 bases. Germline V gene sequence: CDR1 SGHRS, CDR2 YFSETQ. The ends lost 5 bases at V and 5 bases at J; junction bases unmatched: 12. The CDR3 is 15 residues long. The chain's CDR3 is CASSPPGGYLETQYF. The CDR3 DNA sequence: TGCGCCAGCAGTCCGCCCGGGGGGTATCTCGAGACCCAGTACTTC.

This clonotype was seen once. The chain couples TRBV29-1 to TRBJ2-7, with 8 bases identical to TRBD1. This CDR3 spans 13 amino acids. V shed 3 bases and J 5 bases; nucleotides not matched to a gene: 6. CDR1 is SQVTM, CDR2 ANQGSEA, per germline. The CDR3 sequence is CSVDGTGSNEQYF. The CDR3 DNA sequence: TGCAGCGTTGACGGGACAGGTAGCAACGAGCAGTACTTC.

CDR3 bases: TGCGCCAGCAGCAGTAGCGGGGGCCTCCAAGAGACCCAGTACTTC. Residues: CASSSSGGLQETQYF. This chain links TRBV5-1 with TRBJ2-5, with 9 bases identical to TRBD2. After removal of 4 bases from V and 1 base from J, the junction contained 5 bases not matched to a gene. The CDR3 sequence is 15 residues long. The germline CDR1 and CDR2 sequences are SGHRS and YFSETQ. The full variable domain, in which reference TRBV5-1 and TRBJ2-5 provide the parts outside the CDR3, is KAGVTQTPRYLIKTRGQQVTLSCSPISGHRSVSWYQQTPGQGLQFLFEYFSETQRNKGNFPGRFSGRQFSNSRSEMNVSTLELGDSALYLCASSSSGGLQETQYFGPGTRLLVL.

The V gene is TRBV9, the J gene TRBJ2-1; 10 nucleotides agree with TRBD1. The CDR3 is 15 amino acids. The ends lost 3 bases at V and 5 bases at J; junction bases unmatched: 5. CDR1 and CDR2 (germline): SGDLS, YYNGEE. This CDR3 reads CASSAGTGDHNEQFF. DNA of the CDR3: TGTGCCAGCAGCGCTGGGACAGGGGACCACAATGAGCAGTTCTTC.

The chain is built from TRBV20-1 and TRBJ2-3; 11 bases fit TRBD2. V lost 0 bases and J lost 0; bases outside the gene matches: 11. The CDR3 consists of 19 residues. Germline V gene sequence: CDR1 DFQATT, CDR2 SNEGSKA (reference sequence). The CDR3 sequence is CSARDARLAGPSSTDTQYF. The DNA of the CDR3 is TGCAGTGCTAGAGATGCTCGACTAGCGGGACCATCTAGCACAGATACGCAGTATTTT.